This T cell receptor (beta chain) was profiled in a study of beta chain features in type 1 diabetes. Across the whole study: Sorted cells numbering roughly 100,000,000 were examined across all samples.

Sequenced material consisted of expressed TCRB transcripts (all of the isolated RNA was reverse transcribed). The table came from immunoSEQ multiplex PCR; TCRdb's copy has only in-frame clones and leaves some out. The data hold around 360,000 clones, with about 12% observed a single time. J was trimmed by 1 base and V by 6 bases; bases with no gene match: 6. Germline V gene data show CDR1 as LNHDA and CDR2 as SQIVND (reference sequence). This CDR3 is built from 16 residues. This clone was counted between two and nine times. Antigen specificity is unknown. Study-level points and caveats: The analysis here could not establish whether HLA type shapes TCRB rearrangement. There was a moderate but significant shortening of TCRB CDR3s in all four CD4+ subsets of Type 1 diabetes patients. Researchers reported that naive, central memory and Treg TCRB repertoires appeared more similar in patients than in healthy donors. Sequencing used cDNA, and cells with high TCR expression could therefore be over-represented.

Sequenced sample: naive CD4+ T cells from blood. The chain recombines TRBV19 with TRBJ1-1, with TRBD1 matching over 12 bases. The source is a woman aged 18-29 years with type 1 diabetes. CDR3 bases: TGTGCCAGTAGGGGGCCGGGACAGGGGGCGAACACTGAAGCTTTCTTT. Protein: CASRGPGQGANTEAFF.